A selection of T cell receptor beta chains follows, all from one sample in a study of blood T cell repertoires in COVID-19. Clones were sequenced by immunoSEQ multiplex PCR, and TCRdb holds only the in-frame ones, with some missing. The sample carries 40,000 to 50,000 clones, about 88% recorded once. Sequences were obtained from PBMCs or T cells enriched from blood (not recorded which). The receptors here all came from a woman aged 50 to 65 who had recovered from COVID-19. Both conserved end residues are part of each CDR3. A D gene is named only where the DNA matches it firmly.

d_gene: .
j_gene: TRBJ2-7
len: 16
v_gene: TRBV7-6
CDR3nt: TGTGCCAGCAGCCCTTATGTGGGAGCGGTATCCTACGAGCAGTACTTC
CDR3aa: CASSPYVGAVSYEQYF

d_gene: TRBD1
j_gene: TRBJ2-7
len: 15
v_gene: TRBV4-1
CDR3nt: TGCGCCAGCAGCTTATCCCAGGGGGCCTCCTACGAGCAGTACTTC
CDR3aa: CASSLSQGASYEQYF

d_gene: TRBD2
j_gene: TRBJ2-3
len: 16
v_gene: TRBV11-2
CDR3nt: TGTGCCAGCAGCTCCACTAGCGGGGGGGCGATAGATACGCAGTATTTT
CDR3aa: CASSSTSGGAIDTQYF

d_gene: .
j_gene: TRBJ2-1
len: 15
v_gene: TRBV5-1
CDR3nt: TGCGCCAGCAGCTTTACTATGGCCCGATACAATGAGCAGTTCTTC
CDR3aa: CASSFTMARYNEQFF

d_gene: .
j_gene: TRBJ1-6
len: 14
v_gene: TRBV7-2
CDR3nt: TGTGCCAGCAGCCCAGGACAATCTAATTCACCCCTCCACTTT
CDR3aa: CASSPGQSNSPLHF

d_gene: TRBD1
j_gene: TRBJ1-5
len: 16
v_gene: TRBV28
CDR3nt: TGTGCCAGCAGTCCGGCCGGACAGGGTCTGGTCCAGCCCCAGCATTTT
CDR3aa: CASSPAGQGLVQPQHF

d_gene: TRBD1
j_gene: TRBJ1-5
len: 14
v_gene: TRBV28
CDR3nt: TGTGCCAGCAGTTCTGGACAGGGGGCGCAGCCCCAGCATTTT
CDR3aa: CASSSGQGAQPQHF

d_gene: .
j_gene: TRBJ1-2
len: 13
v_gene: TRBV28
CDR3nt: TGTGCCAGCGTTAATCAGGTTAACTATGGCTACACCTTC
CDR3aa: CASVNQVNYGYTF

d_gene: TRBD1
j_gene: TRBJ1-5
len: 14
v_gene: TRBV23-1
CDR3nt: TGCGCCAGCAGTCCGGGACAGGGAGGTCAGCCCCAGCATTTT
CDR3aa: CASSPGQGGQPQHF

d_gene: .
j_gene: TRBJ1-6
len: 14
v_gene: TRBV30
CDR3nt: TGTGCCTGGACTAGAGCCCTTGCTAATTCACCCCTCCACTTT
CDR3aa: CAWTRALANSPLHF

d_gene: TRBD2
j_gene: TRBJ2-1
len: 16
v_gene: TRBV28
CDR3nt: TGTGCCAGCAGTAACGCCGGGACTACCTCCTACAATGAGCAGTTCTTC
CDR3aa: CASSNAGTTSYNEQFF

d_gene: .
j_gene: TRBJ2-5
len: 14
v_gene: TRBV28
CDR3nt: TGTGCCAGCAGCCCGACTAGGTCCCCAGAGACCCAGTACTTC
CDR3aa: CASSPTRSPETQYF

d_gene: TRBD1
j_gene: TRBJ2-4
len: 15
v_gene: TRBV18
CDR3nt: TGTGCCAGCTCACCACTTGAGACAGGGGAAAACATTCAGTACTTC
CDR3aa: CASSPLETGENIQYF

d_gene: .
j_gene: TRBJ2-7
len: 13
v_gene: TRBV6-5
CDR3nt: TGTGCCAGCAGTTTTAGCGGTCGATACGAGCAGTACTTC
CDR3aa: CASSFSGRYEQYF

d_gene: TRBD1
j_gene: TRBJ1-1
len: 16
v_gene: TRBV28
CDR3nt: TGTGCCAGCAAAGTAAGGGACAGGATCGTGAACACTGAAGCTTTCTTT
CDR3aa: CASKVRDRIVNTEAFF